Given below is one T cell receptor (beta chain) in context. Profiled with immunoSEQ multiplex PCR; TCRdb holds only in-frame clones, not every one. The table lists around 700,000 clones, approximately 79% of them singletons. The data are from a study of shared clonotypes between healthy human individuals. Germline V CDR1 and CDR2: KGHSH, LQKENI. The length of the CDR3 is 15 residues. Trimming stripped 2 bases from V and 0 bases from J, with 8 bases between. The genes are TRBV18 and TRBJ1-3, with D maybe TRBD1 (6 bases). The TCR originated in a woman younger than 45 in good health. Sequencing input: memory CD4+ T cells sorted from blood. Documented subset: CD45RA-negative fraction. CDR3: CASSPTDSSGNTIYF. CDR3 sequence (DNA): TGTGCCAGCTCACCAACGGACAGCTCTGGAAACACCATATATTTT. Together with reference TRBV18 and TRBJ1-3, the CDR3 gives the full variable domain: NAGVMQNPRHLVRRRGQEARLRCSPMKGHSHVYWYRQLPEEGLKFMVYLQKENIIDESGMPKERFSAEFPKEGPSILRIQQVVRGDSAAYFCASSPTDSSGNTIYFGEGSWLTVV.